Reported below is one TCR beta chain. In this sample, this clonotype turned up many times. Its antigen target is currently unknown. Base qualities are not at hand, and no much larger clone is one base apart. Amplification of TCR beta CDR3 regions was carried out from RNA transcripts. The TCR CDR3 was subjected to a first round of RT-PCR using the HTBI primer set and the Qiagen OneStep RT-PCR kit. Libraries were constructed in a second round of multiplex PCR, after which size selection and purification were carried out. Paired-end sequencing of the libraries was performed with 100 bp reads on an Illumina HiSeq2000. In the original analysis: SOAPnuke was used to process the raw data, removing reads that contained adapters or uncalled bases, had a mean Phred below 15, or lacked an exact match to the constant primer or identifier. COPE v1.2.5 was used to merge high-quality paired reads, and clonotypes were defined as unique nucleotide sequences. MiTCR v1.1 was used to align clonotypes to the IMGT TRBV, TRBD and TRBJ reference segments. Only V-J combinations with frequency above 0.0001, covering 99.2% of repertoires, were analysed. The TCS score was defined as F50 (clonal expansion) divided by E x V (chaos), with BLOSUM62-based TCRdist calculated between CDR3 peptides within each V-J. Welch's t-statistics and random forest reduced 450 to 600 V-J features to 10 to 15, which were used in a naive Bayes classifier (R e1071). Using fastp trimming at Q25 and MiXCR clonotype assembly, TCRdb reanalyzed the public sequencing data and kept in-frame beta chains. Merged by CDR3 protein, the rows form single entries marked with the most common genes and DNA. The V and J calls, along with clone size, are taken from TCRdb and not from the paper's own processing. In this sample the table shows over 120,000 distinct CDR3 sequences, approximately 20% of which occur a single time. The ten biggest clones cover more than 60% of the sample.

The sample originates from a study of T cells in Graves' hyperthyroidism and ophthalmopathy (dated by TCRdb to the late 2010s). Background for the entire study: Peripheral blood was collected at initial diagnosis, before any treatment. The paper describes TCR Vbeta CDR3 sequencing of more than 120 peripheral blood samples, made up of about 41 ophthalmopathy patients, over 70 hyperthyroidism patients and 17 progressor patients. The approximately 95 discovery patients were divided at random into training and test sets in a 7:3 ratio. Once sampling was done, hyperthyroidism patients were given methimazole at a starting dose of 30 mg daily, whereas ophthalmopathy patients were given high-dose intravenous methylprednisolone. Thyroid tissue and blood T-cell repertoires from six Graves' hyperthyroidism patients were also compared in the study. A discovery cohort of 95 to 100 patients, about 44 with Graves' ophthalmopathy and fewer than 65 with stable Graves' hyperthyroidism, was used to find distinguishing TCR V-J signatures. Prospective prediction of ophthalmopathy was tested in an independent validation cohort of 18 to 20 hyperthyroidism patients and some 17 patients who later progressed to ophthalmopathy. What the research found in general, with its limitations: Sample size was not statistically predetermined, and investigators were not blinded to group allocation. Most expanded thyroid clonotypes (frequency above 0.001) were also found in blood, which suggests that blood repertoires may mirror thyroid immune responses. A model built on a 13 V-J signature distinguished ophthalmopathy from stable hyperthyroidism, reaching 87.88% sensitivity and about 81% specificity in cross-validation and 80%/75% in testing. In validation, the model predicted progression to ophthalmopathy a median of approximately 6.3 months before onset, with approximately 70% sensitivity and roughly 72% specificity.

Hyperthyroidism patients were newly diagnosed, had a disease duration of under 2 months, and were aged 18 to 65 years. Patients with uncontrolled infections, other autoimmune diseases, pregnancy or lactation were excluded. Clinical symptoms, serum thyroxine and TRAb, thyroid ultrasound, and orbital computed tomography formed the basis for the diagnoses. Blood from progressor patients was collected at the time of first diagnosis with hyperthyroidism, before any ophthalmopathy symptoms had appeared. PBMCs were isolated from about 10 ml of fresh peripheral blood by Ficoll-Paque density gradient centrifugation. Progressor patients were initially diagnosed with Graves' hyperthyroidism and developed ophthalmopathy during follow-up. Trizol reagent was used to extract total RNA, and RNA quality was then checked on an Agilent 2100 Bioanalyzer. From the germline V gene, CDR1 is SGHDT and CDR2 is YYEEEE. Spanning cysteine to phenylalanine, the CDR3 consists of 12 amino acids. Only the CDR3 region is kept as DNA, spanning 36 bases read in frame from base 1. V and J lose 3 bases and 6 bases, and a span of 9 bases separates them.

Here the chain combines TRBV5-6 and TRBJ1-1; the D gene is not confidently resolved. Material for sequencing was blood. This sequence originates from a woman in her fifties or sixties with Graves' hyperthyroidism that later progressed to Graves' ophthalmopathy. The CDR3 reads CASSSRRAEAFF. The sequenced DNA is TGTGCCAGCAGCTCGCGGCGGGCTGAAGCTTTCTTT.